Listed below are T cell receptor beta chains from one sample, sequenced in a study of human T cells and chemical hapten exposure. TCRdb re-derived calls from the RACE reads in MiXCR, one entry per CDR3 protein. The table records roughly 50,000 distinct CDR3 sequences, 9.9% of them present only once. The specimen comprised whole blood, sampled in connection with sensitization to the hapten diphenylcyclopropenone (DPC). These TCRs come from a woman aged 40-49 years with alopecia areata. Some clones in this sample may be carry-over from other donors' samples. The CDR3 runs from the conserved cysteine through the conserved F or W. The D gene is left open where the match is weak. Clone size, where shown, is once, few, many, or a class for clones that have expanded.

NA	few	TRBV7-9	TRBJ2-3	TGTGCCAGCAGCTTAAGGGATTCCCTTGGGGATACGCAGTATTTT	CASSLRDSLGDTQYF
TRBD1	few	TRBV19	TRBJ1-2	TGTGCCAGTATGACAGGGACTTTGAACTATGGCTACACCTTC	CASMTGTLNYGYTF
TRBD2	few	TRBV20-1	TRBJ2-5	TGCAGTGCCCGGGGGGCTAGCGGGGCGGAAGAGACCCAGTACTTC	CSARGASGAEETQYF
NA	few	TRBV4-3	TRBJ1-1	TGCGCCAGCAGCCCTGAGGCCAGGGCTAGAATGAACACTGAAGCTTTCTTT	CASSPEARARMNTEAFF
NA	NA	TRBV6-2/TRBV6-3	TRBJ2-3	TGTGCCATTCACAGGGCTGGCACAGATACGCAGTATTTT	CAIHRAGTDTQYF
NA	NA	TRBV27	TRBJ2-1	TGTGCCAGCAGTTCCTACTACAATGAGCAGTTCTTC	CASSSYYNEQFF
TRBD1	few	TRBV5-1	TRBJ1-1	TGCGCCAGCAGCTTGGAGAGGGGGCGGACTGAAGCTTTCTTT	CASSLERGRTEAFF
TRBD1	few	TRBV11-2	TRBJ2-7	TGTGCCAGCAGCCCTATCGGGACAGGGTTCTACGAGCAGTACTTC	CASSPIGTGFYEQYF
NA	many	TRBV3-1	TRBJ2-3	TGTGCCAGCAGCCAAATTTCCGATACGCAGTATTTT	CASSQISDTQYF
NA	many	TRBV9	TRBJ2-3	TGTGCCAGCAGCGTAGGGGTAAACCCTAGCACAGATACGCAGTATTTT	CASSVGVNPSTDTQYF
NA	NA	TRBV13	TRBJ2-2	TGTGCCAGCAGCTTAGTAGGGCGCGGGGCCAGGACCGGGGAGCTGTTTTTT	CASSLVGRGARTGELFF
NA	few	TRBV10-3	TRBJ2-1	TGTGCCATCAGTGAGCCCGGGACGGTGGGTTCGGAGCAGTTCTTC	CAISEPGTVGSEQFF
TRBD1	NA	TRBV20-1	TRBJ1-1	TGCAGTGCTAGGGGGACAGGGGCGGATACTGAAGCTTTCTTT	CSARGTGADTEAFF
NA	few	TRBV4-1	TRBJ1-3	TGCGCCAGCAGCCAAGAGGGAGCGCGGCTCTCTGGAAACACCATATATTTT	CASSQEGARLSGNTIYF
TRBD2	NA	TRBV6-1	TRBJ2-1	TGTGCCAGCAGTGAAGCCGAGAGGACTAGCGGCTATGAGCAGTTCTTC	CASSEAERTSGYEQFF
NA	NA	TRBV23-1	TRBJ1-3	TGCGCCAGCACAAAAGCCCGGACTGGAAACACCATATATTTT	CASTKARTGNTIYF
NA	few	TRBV7-2	TRBJ1-1	TGTGCCAGCAGCTCGACCGCGACGGCGAACACTGAAGCTTTCTTT	CASSSTATANTEAFF
NA	many	TRBV28	TRBJ2-7	TGTGCCAGCAGTCCAGCCGGTAGACCTTACGAGCAGTACTTC	CASSPAGRPYEQYF
TRBD1	NA	TRBV4-3	TRBJ2-7	TGCGCCAGCAGCCAAGAGGGACAGGGGATCTACGAGCAGTACTTC	CASSQEGQGIYEQYF
NA	NA	TRBV2	TRBJ2-7	TGTGCCAGGTCACAGGGAAGGGGATACGAGCAGTACTTC	CARSQGRGYEQYF